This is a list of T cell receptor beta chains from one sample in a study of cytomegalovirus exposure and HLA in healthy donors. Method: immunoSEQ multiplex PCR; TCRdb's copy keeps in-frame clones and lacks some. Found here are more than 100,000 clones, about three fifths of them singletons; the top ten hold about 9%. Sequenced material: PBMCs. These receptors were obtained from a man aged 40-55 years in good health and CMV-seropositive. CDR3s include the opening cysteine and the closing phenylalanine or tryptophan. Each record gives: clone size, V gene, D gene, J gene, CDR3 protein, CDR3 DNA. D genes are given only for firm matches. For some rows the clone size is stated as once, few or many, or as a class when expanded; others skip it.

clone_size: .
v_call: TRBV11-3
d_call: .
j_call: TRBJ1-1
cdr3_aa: CASSFAGMNTEAFF
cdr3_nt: TGTGCCAGCAGCTTTGCAGGGATGAACACTGAAGCTTTCTTT

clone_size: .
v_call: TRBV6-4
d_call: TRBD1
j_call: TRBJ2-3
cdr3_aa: CASTPGTGSTDTQYF
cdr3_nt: TGTGCCAGCACCCCTGGGACAGGGAGCACAGATACGCAGTATTTT

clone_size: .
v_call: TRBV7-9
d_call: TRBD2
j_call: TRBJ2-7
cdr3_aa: CASSLGGGEQYF
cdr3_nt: TGTGCCAGCAGCTTGGGCGGGGGCGAGCAGTACTTC

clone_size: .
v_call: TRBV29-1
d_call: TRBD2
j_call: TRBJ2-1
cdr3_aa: CSVVSSGRASEQFF
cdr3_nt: TGCAGCGTTGTCTCTAGCGGGAGGGCCAGTGAGCAGTTCTTC

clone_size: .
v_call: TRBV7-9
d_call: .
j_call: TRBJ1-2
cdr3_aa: CASSPRTVNYGYTF
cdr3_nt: TGTGCCAGCAGCCCCCGGACAGTGAACTATGGCTACACCTTC

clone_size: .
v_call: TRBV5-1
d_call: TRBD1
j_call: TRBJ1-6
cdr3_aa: CASSPDRGNSPLHF
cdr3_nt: TGCGCCAGCAGCCCGGACAGGGGCAACTCACCCCTCCACTTT

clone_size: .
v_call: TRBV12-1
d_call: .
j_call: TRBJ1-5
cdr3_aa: CASSFRQGRGDYSNQPQHF
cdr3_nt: TGTGCCAGCAGCTTTCGTCAGGGGAGAGGGGACTATAGCAATCAGCCCCAGCATTTT

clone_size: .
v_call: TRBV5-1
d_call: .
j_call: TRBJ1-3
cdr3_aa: CASSAGSGNTIYF
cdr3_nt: TGCGCCAGCAGCGCAGGGTCTGGAAACACCATATATTTT

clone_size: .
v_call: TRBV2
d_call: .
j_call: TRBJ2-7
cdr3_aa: CASGDRTYEQYF
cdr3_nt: TGTGCCAGCGGAGACAGGACCTACGAGCAGTACTTC

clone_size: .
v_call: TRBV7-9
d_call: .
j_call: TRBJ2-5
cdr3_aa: CASSSGIWDQETQYF
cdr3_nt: TGTGCCAGCAGCTCAGGGATATGGGACCAAGAGACCCAGTACTTC

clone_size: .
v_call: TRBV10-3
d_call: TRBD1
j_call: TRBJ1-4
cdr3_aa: CASSVGGGKGNEKLFF
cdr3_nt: TGTGCCAGCAGTGTCGGAGGGGGCAAGGGTAATGAAAAACTGTTTTTT

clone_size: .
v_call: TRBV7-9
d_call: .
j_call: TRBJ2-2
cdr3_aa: CASSPPSRGDTGELFF
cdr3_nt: TGTGCCAGCAGCCCGCCTTCTCGCGGGGACACCGGGGAGCTGTTTTTT

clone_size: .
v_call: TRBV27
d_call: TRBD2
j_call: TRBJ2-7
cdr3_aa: CASSLIPGGGAYEQYF
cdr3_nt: TGTGCCAGCAGTTTAATTCCCGGGGGGGGAGCCTACGAGCAGTACTTC

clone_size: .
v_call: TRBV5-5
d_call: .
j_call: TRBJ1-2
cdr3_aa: CASSRQTAPRGIYGYTF
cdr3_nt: TGTGCCAGCAGCCGCCAGACAGCCCCCCGTGGGATCTATGGCTACACCTTC

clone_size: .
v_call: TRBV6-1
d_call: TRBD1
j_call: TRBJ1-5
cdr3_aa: CASSVRQGENQPQHF
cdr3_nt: TGTGCCAGCAGTGTACGACAGGGAGAGAATCAGCCCCAGCATTTT

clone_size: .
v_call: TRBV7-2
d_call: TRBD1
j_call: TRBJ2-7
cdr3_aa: CASSLDRLTYEQYF
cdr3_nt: TGTGCCAGCAGCTTGGACAGGCTGACCTACGAGCAGTACTTC

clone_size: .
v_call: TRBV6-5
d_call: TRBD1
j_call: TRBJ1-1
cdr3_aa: CASNQGGAVEAFF
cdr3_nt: TGTGCCAGCAACCAAGGGGGCGCGGTTGAAGCTTTCTTT

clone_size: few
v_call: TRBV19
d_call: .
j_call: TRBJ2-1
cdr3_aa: CASSIFWAQIEQFF
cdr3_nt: TGTGCCAGTAGTATATTTTGGGCTCAAATTGAGCAGTTCTTC

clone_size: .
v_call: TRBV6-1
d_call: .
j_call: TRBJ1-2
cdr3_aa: CASSAFPILGGEDGYTF
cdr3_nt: TGTGCCAGCAGTGCCTTTCCGATTCTTGGGGGCGAGGACGGCTACACCTTC

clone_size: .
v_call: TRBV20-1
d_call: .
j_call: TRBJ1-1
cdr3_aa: CSVHQEAEAFF
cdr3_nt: TGCAGTGTTCATCAAGAGGCTGAAGCTTTCTTT

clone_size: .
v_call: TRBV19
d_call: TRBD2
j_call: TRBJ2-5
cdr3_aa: CASGTIQETQYF
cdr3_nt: TGTGCCAGCGGGACTATTCAAGAGACCCAGTACTTC

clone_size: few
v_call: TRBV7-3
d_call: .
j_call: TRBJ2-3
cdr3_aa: CASSLTRQEADTQYF
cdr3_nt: TGTGCCAGCAGCTTAACACGGCAGGAGGCAGATACGCAGTATTTT

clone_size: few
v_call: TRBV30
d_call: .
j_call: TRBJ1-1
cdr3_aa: CAWTKIQANTEAFF
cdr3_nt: TGTGCCTGGACCAAAATACAGGCTAACACTGAAGCTTTCTTT

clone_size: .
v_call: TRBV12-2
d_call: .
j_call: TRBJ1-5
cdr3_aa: CASLPPPIRGQKSWSNQPQHF
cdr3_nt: TGTGCAAGTCTCCCACCCCCTATCCGCGGACAGAAATCTTGGAGCAATCAGCCCCAGCATTTT

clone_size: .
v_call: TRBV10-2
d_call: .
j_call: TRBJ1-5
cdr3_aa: CASSESRESHQPQHF
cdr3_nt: TGCGCCAGCAGTGAGTCCAGGGAAAGTCATCAGCCCCAGCATTTT

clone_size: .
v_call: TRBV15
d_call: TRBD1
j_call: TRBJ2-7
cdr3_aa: CATSRGTGGSSYEQYF
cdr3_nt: TGTGCCACCAGCAGGGGGACAGGGGGTTCATCCTACGAGCAGTACTTC

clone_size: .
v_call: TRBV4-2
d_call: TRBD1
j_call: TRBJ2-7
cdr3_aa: CASSQDLGRGQEQYF
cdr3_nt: TGTGCCAGCAGCCAAGATCTGGGTAGGGGGCAAGAGCAGTACTTC

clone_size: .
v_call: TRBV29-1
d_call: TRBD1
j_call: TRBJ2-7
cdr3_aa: CSVEDRGSLYEQYF
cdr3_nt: TGCAGCGTTGAGGACAGGGGGAGTCTGTACGAGCAGTACTTC

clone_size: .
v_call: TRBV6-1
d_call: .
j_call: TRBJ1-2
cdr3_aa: CASSEDSSAPYGYTF
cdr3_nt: TGTGCCAGCAGTGAAGACAGCTCTGCTCCCTATGGCTACACCTTC

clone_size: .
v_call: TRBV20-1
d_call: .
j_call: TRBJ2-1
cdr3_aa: CSARRGEQFF
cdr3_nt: TGCAGTGCTAGACGGGGGGAGCAGTTCTTC

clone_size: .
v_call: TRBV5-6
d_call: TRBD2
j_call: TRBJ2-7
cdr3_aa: CASSYPGLAYEQYF
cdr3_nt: TGTGCCAGCAGCTATCCGGGACTAGCCTACGAGCAGTACTTC

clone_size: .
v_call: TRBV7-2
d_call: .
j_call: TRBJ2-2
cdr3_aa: CASSLSRGNTGELFF
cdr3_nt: TGTGCCAGCAGCTTGTCTCGGGGAAACACCGGGGAGCTGTTTTTT

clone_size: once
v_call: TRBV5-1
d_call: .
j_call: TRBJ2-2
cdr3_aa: CASSLDAGPTGELFF
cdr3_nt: TGCGCCAGCAGCTTGGATGCAGGGCCTACCGGGGAGCTGTTTTTT

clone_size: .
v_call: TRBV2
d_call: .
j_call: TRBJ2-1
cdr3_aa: CASNTGSSEQFF
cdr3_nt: TGTGCCAGCAATACAGGGTCGAGTGAGCAGTTCTTC

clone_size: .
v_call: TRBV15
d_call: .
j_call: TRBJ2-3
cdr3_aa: CATSRPGSDTQYF
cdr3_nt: TGTGCCACCAGCCGCCCCGGGTCAGATACGCAGTATTTT

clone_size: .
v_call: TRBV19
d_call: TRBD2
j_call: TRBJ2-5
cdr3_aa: CASSWGGGAMETQYF
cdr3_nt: TGTGCCAGTAGTTGGGGCGGGGGGGCGATGGAGACCCAGTACTTC

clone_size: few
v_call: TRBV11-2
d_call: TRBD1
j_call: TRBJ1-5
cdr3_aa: CASSSVRDSPGQPQHF
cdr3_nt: TGTGCCAGCAGCTCAGTCCGGGACAGCCCTGGGCAGCCCCAGCATTTT

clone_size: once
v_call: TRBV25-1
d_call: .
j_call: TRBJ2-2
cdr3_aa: CASSENEVRDTGELFF
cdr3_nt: TGTGCCAGCAGTGAGAACGAGGTCAGGGACACCGGGGAGCTGTTTTTT

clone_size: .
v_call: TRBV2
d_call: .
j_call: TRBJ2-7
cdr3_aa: CASRGQTYEQYF
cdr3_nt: TGTGCCAGCAGGGGACAAACCTACGAGCAGTACTTC

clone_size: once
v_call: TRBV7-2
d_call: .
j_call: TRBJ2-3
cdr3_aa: CASSFLTLTDTQYF
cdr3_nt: TGTGCCAGCAGCTTTTTGACTCTCACAGATACGCAGTATTTT

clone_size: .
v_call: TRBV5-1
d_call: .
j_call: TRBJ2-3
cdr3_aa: CASKSTATSTDTQYF
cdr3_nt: TGCGCCAGCAAATCCACAGCTACTAGCACAGATACGCAGTATTTT

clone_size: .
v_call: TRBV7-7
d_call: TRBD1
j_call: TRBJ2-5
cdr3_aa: CASSPMGQGPGETQYF
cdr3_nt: TGTGCCAGCAGCCCTATGGGACAGGGGCCGGGGGAGACCCAGTACTTC

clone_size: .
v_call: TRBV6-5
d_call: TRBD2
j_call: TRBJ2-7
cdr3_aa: CASTRGGQSHEQYF
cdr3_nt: TGTGCCAGCACACGGGGAGGGCAGAGCCACGAGCAGTACTTC

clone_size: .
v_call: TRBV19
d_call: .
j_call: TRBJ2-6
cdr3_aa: CASSTSGWDFNVLTF
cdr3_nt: TGTGCCAGTAGTACCTCAGGATGGGACTTCAACGTCCTGACTTTC

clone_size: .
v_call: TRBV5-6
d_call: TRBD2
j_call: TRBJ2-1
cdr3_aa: CASSLLGISGTSGSNEQFF
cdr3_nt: TGTGCCAGCAGTTTGCTTGGGATTAGTGGGACTAGCGGGAGTAATGAGCAGTTCTTC

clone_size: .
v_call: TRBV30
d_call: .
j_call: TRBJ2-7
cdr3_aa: CAWSSGPYEQYF
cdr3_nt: TGTGCCTGGAGTTCGGGTCCCTACGAGCAGTACTTC

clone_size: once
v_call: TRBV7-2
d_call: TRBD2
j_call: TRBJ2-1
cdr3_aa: CASSSGLAIEQFF
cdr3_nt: TGTGCCAGCAGCTCGGGACTAGCTATTGAGCAGTTCTTC

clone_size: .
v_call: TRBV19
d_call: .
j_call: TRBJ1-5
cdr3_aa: CASSTHGGRNQPQHF
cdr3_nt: TGTGCCAGTAGTACCCACGGGGGGCGGAATCAGCCCCAGCATTTT

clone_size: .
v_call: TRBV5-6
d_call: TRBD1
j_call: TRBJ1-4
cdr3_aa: CASSLRQGVLKEKLFF
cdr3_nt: TGTGCCAGCAGCTTGAGGCAGGGGGTTTTGAAGGAAAAACTGTTTTTT

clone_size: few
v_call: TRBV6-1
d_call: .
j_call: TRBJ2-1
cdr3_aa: CAAWDTLYNEQFF
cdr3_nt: TGTGCCGCTTGGGACACACTTTACAATGAGCAGTTCTTC

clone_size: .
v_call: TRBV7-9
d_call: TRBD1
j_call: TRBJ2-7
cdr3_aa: CASSSRQGAYEQYF
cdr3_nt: TGTGCCAGCAGCTCACGACAGGGGGCCTACGAGCAGTACTTC

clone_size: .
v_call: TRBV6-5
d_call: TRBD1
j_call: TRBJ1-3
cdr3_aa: CASRSTGVAGNTIYF
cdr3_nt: TGTGCCAGCAGGTCGACAGGGGTGGCTGGAAACACCATATATTTT

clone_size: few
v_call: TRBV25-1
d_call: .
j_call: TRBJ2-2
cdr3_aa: CASSDGGPSGELFF
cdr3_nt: TGTGCCAGCAGTGACGGGGGGCCGAGCGGGGAGCTGTTTTTT

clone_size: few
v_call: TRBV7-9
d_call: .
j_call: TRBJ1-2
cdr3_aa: CASSLGATVGYTF
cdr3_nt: TGTGCCAGCAGCTTAGGGGCCACCGTGGGCTACACCTTC

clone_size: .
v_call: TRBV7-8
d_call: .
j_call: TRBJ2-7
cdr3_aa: CASSSDREAKQYF
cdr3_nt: TGTGCCAGCAGCTCCGACAGGGAGGCAAAGCAGTACTTC

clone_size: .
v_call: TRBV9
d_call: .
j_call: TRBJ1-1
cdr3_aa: CASSAQGGGTEAFF
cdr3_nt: TGTGCCAGCAGCGCTCAGGGAGGTGGCACTGAAGCTTTCTTT